These 20 T cell receptor beta chains share one sample of origin, sequenced in a study of OX40 agonist ivuxolimab in advanced cancers. Clones were read by immunoSEQ multiplex PCR, and TCRdb kept only the in-frame ones, dropping some. The repertoire holds approximately 80,000 clones, with around nine tenths as singletons. This specimen consisted of CD4+ or CD8+ T cells sorted from blood, obtained in a trial of the OX40 agonist ivuxolimab. Every receptor here comes from an adult with an advanced solid tumor such as melanoma, head and neck, liver or kidney cancer.

This rearrangement joins TRBV28 to TRBJ1-2; D unclear. V lost 7 bases and J lost 4, with 7 bases in between. Germline CDR1 is MDHEN and CDR2 is SYDVKM. The CDR3 covers 11 residues. The CDR3 region has the DNA TGTGCCAGCATGGCATTCTATGGCTACACCTTC. Protein sequence: CASMAFYGYTF.

The chain is built from TRBV6-1 and TRBJ1-5, with unresolved D. Trimming took off 1 base at V and 0 bases at J, with 7 bases between the two ends. The CDR3 is made up of 15 amino acids. Germline-derived CDR1 and CDR2 are MNHNS and SASEGT. Written as DNA, the CDR3 is TGTGCCAGCAGTGAAGGCAGTTATAGCAATCAGCCCCAGCATTTT. This encodes CASSEGSYSNQPQHF.

The genes are TRBV19 and TRBJ2-5; D may be TRBD2 (5 bases). The V and J ends lost 4 bases and 2 bases respectively, with 14 bases between them. Germline lookup yields CDR1 LNHDA and CDR2 SQIVND (reference sequence). The CDR3 extends over 15 amino acids. CDR3 loop: CASSTGLTPQETQYF. CDR3 coding DNA: TGTGCCAGTAGTACCGGACTCACTCCTCAAGAGACCCAGTACTTC.

A single count supports this clone. The rearrangement joins TRBV9 to TRBJ2-5, with D possibly being TRBD1 (6 bases). The CDR3 is made up of 15 amino acids. Between the trimmed V and J ends, which lost 0 bases and 4 bases, there was a span of 13 bases. CDR1 SGDLS and CDR2 YYNGEE come from the germline V gene. The CDR3 bases are TGTGCCAGCAGCGTAGTAGGAACAGGGCGAGAGACCCAGTACTTC. Protein sequence: CASSVVGTGRETQYF.

As to this clone: The same CDR3 also results from other DNA sequences found in this sample. This chain joins TRBV7-9 and TRBJ2-7; no definite D call. Germline V CDR1 and CDR2: SEHNR, FQNEAQ (reference sequence). The CDR3 covers 14 residues. V was cut by 3 bases and J by 0 bases, with 9 bases left in between. CDR3 loop: CASSFGGSSYEQYF. The CDR3 coding sequence is TGTGCCAGCAGCTTTGGCGGATCCTCCTACGAGCAGTACTTC.

The J gene is TRBJ2-1, the V gene TRBV9; TRBD2 agrees at 8 bases. Losses at the gene ends were 0 bases for V and 7 bases for J; bases not matched to a gene: 3. CDR1 and CDR2 from the germline V gene are SGDLS and YYNGEE. This CDR3 spans 14 amino acids. CDR3 protein: CASSVAGGSNEQFF. As DNA, the CDR3 is TGTGCCAGCAGCGTAGCGGGGGGGTCTAATGAGCAGTTCTTC.

V gene TRBV5-6 combines with J gene TRBJ1-1, with a possible D match to TRBD1 (5 bases). Germline loops: CDR1 SGHDT, CDR2 YYEEEE. This CDR3 contains 15 residues. V shed 3 bases and J shed 3 bases, with 15 bases lying between them. This CDR3 is CASSWGVGSDTEAFF. Written as DNA, the CDR3 is TGTGCCAGCAGCTGGGGGGTAGGGTCGGACACTGAAGCTTTCTTT. The full variable domain, rest sourced from reference TRBV5-6 and TRBJ1-1, is DAGVTQSPTHLIKTRGQQVTLRCSPKSGHDTVSWYQQALGQGPQFIFQYYEEEERQRGNFPDRFSGHQFPNYSSELNVNALLLGDSALYLCASSWGVGSDTEAFFGQGTRLTVV.

This clone was picked up one time. This rearrangement joins TRBV9 to TRBJ2-1; D is tentatively TRBD1 or TRBD2 (7 bases each). Per germline, CDR1 SGDLS and CDR2 YYNGEE. The CDR3 runs 15 residues. Trimming took off 1 base at V and 2 bases at J, with 10 bases between the two ends. In DNA, the CDR3 is TGTGCCAGCAGCGTACAGGGGGGGCCCTACAATGAGCAGTTCTTC. Its protein is CASSVQGGPYNEQFF.

The CDR3 spells CASRSGQGRNEQFF. The CDR3 nucleotides are TGCGCCAGCAGATCTGGACAGGGAAGGAATGAGCAGTTCTTC. This chain connects TRBV23-1 to TRBJ2-1, with 8 bases aligning to TRBD1. TRBV23-1 is an ORF, with its function uncertain. The CDR3 consists of 14 residues. Trimming took 6 bases from V and 7 from J; bases not matched to a gene: 8.

The chain joins TRBV9 to TRBJ1-4; 9 bases line up with TRBD1. The CDR3 runs 16 residues. Germline CDR1 is SGDLS and CDR2 is YYNGEE. With 0 bases clipped from V and 1 base from J, the junction kept 1 base outside the gene matches. The CDR3 protein is CASSVGQGGTNEKLFF. In DNA, the CDR3 is TGTGCCAGCAGCGTAGGACAGGGGGGAACTAATGAAAAACTGTTTTTT.

This clone turned up a few times. This sequence joins TRBV11-2 and TRBJ1-1; a possible D gene is TRBD1 (5 bases). Per the germline V gene, CDR1 is SGHAT and CDR2 is FQNNGV. The germline V and J ends were trimmed by 1 base and 1 base, with 13 bases remaining between them. The CDR3 runs to 16 residues. CDR3 region: CASSLVRGRGNTEAFF. As DNA, the CDR3 is TGTGCCAGCAGCTTAGTTCGGGGTAGGGGGAACACTGAAGCTTTCTTT.

The V call is TRBV2, the J call TRBJ1-6; tentatively, D is TRBD1 (5 bases). This CDR3 is 16 amino acids long. Germline values: CDR1 SNHLY, CDR2 FYNNEI. Trimming pared 7 bases from V and 6 bases from J, leaving 19 bases between. The CDR3, as DNA: TGTGCCAGCACTCCCCTCGGGGGGGAAGGTAATTCACCCCTCCACTTT. Encoded protein: CASTPLGGEGNSPLHF.

The sample holds one count of this clone. The V gene is TRBV10-3, the J gene TRBJ1-2; a possible D gene is TRBD1 (5 bases). V was cut by 3 bases and J by 1 base, with 9 bases left in between. In germline, CDR1 is ENHRY, CDR2 SYGVKD. This CDR3 contains 14 residues. Here the CDR3 reads CAISELQDNYGYTF. In nucleotides, the CDR3 is TGTGCCATCAGTGAATTACAGGATAACTATGGCTACACCTTC.

This clone was observed once. The chain couples TRBV19 to TRBJ2-5; 7 nucleotides line up with TRBD2. Near its end, the DNA agrees better with TRBJ2-7, so the J call may be wrong. This CDR3 is built from 14 residues. From germline, CDR1 is LNHDA and CDR2 SQIVND (reference sequence). CDR3 DNA: TGTGCCACCGAATCCCGGGGGGAGATCAACGAGCAGTACTTC. Translating gives CATESRGEINEQYF.

V gene TRBV28 combines with J gene TRBJ2-7; D perhaps matches TRBD2 (6 bases). There are 13 residues in the CDR3. Trimming removed 4 bases at V and 12 bases at J, with 19 bases between. From germline, CDR1 is MDHEN and CDR2 SYDVKM. The CDR3 here is CASSSIRDWGLYF. The CDR3 nucleotides are TGTGCCAGCAGTTCGATCCGGGACTGGGGGTTGTACTTC.

This clone was seen a handful of times. CDR3 bases: TGTGCCAGCCGGGACTCTGATCCTGGAAACACCATATATTTT. Translating it yields CASRDSDPGNTIYF. J is TRBJ1-3 and V is TRBV28; perhaps TRBD1 as D (5 bases). From germline, CDR1 is MDHEN and CDR2 SYDVKM. V was cut by 8 bases and J by 2 bases, with 13 bases left in between. This CDR3 contains 14 residues.

The CDR3 is CASSVSLADNEQFF. The CDR3 DNA is TGTGCCAGCAGTGTCTCACTAGCGGACAATGAGCAGTTCTTC. The chain is built from TRBV2 and TRBJ2-1, with 8 bases that match TRBD2. This CDR3 spans 14 amino acids. From germline, CDR1 is SNHLY and CDR2 FYNNEI. V was pared by 4 bases and J by 5 bases, with 4 bases of the junction left unmatched.

This chain joins TRBV29-1 and TRBJ2-3, with D perhaps matching TRBD1 or TRBD2 (6 bases each). The germline V gene has CDR1 SQVTM and CDR2 ANQGSEA. Trimming removed 2 bases from V and 5 bases from J, with 11 bases in between. The CDR3 totals 13 residues. The CDR3 is CSVEIGGGDTQYF. The CDR3 bases are TGCAGCGTTGAAATCGGGGGCGGAGATACGCAGTATTTT.

At least ten counts were recorded for this clone. The J gene is TRBJ1-5, the V gene TRBV28; the D is unclear. Per germline, CDR1 MDHEN and CDR2 SYDVKM. The CDR3 is 16 residues long. V lost 4 bases and J lost 6, with 19 bases in between. CDR3 region: CASSWTSRGSGQPQHF. DNA of the CDR3: TGTGCCAGCAGTTGGACTTCTAGAGGTTCTGGTCAGCCCCAGCATTTT.

This clone was found a few times. The chain carries TRBV10-1 and TRBJ2-1; TRBD2 agrees at 10 bases. Germline CDR1 is WNHNN and CDR2 is SYGVQD (reference sequence). The length of the CDR3 is 17 residues. V was pared by 3 bases and J by 5 bases, with 10 bases of the junction left unmatched. CDR3 sequence (DNA): TGCGCCAGCAGTGACCGAGGACTAGCGGAAATTAACAATGAGCAGTTCTTC. Protein product: CASSDRGLAEINNEQFF.